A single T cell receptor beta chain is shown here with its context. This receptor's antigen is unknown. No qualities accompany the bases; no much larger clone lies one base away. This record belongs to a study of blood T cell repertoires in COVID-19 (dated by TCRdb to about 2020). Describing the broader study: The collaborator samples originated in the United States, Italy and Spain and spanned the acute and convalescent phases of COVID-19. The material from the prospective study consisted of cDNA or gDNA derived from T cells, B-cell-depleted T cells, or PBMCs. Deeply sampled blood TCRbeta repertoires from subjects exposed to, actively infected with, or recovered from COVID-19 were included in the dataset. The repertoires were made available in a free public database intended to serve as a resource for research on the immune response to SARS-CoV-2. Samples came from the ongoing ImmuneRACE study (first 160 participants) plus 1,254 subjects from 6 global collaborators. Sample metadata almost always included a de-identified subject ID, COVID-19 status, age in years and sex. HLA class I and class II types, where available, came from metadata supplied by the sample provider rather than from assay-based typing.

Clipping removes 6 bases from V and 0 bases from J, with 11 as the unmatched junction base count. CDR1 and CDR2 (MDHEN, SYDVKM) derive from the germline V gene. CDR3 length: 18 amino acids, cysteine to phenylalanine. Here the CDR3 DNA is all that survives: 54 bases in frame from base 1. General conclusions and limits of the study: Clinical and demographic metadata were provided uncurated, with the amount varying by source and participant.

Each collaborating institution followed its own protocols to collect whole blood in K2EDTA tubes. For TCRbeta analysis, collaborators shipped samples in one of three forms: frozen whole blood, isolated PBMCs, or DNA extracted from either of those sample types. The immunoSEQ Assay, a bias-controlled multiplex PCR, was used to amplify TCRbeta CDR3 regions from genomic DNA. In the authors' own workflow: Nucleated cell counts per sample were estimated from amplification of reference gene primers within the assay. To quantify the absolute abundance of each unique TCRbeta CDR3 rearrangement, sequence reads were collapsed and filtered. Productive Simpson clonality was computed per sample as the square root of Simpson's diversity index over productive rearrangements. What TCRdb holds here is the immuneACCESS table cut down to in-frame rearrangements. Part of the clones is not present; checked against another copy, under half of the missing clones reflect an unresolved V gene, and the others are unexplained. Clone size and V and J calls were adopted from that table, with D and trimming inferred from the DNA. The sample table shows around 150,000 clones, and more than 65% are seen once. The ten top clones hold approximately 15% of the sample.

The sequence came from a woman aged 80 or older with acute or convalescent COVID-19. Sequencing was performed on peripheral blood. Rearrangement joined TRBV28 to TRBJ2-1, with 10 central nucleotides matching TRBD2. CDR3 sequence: CASSILGLAISSYNEQFF. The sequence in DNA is TGTGCCAGCAGCATTTTGGGACTAGCGATCAGCTCCTACAATGAGCAGTTCTTC.